Described below is a single T cell receptor (beta chain) sequence and its context. Per the original data handling: Estimation of nucleated cell counts relied on the amplification of reference gene primers. Measured with immunoSEQ multiplex PCR; TCRdb has only the in-frame clones, and not every one. The DNA gave D and trimming, while V, J and clone size come from that table. The table has approximately 130,000 clones, approximately 80% seen once. The data originate from a study of blood T cell repertoires in COVID-19. In the study overall: Acute and convalescent COVID-19 samples came from the United States, Italy and Spain. The cDNA or gDNA used as material had been derived from T cells, B-cell-depleted T cells, or PBMCs.

The CDR3 totals 14 residues. Germline assignment: CDR1 SGHDT and CDR2 YYEEEE. Trimming shortened V by 4 bases and J by 0 bases, and 11 bases separated the two germline ends. The sample comprised peripheral blood. This TCR came from a man older than 75 with acute or convalescent COVID-19. This chain joins TRBV5-6 and TRBJ2-7, with D maybe TRBD1 (6 bases). CDR3 loop: CASSRDTFSYEQYF. For the CDR3, the DNA is TGTGCCAGCAGCCGGGACACATTCTCCTACGAGCAGTACTTC.